The 25 T cell receptor beta chains in this list originate from one sample, sequenced in a study of shared clonotypes between healthy human individuals. Assay used: immunoSEQ multiplex PCR; TCRdb lists only in-frame clones, some missing. The sample consists of hundreds of thousands of clones, 70% to 80% of them appearing once. The specimen was PBMCs. The source is a woman in her thirties or forties in good health. Some clones in this sample may be carry-over from other donors' samples.

This clone was seen ten or more times. The chain has TRBV28 and TRBJ2-3, with D uncertain. Germline V gene data show CDR1 as MDHEN and CDR2 as SYDVKM. V was pared by 1 base and J by 6 bases, with 11 bases between. The CDR3 is made up of 14 amino acids. This chain's CDR3 is CASSLSRVSDTQYF. CDR3 bases: TGTGCCAGCAGTTTATCCCGGGTTTCGGATACGCAGTATTTT.

A remark on this clone: A read error likely explains this, since a far larger clone differs by one base. Other DNA sequences in this specimen translate into the identical CDR3. This chain uses TRBV2 with TRBJ2-5; D might be TRBD1 (6 bases). CDR1 is SNHLY and CDR2 is FYNNEI in the germline V gene. The CDR3 extends over 15 amino acids. The V gene lost 6 bases and the J gene lost 5 bases, with 19 bases spanning the gap. CDR3 nucleotides: TGTGCCAGCAGCTCGGACGGGACACTTGGTGAGACCCAGTACTTC. It specifies CASSSDGTLGETQYF.

Turning to this clone: A read error is likely here: a far larger clone is one base away. The chain couples TRBV11-2 to TRBJ2-7; TRBD1 or TRBD2 may be the D gene (5 bases each). The CDR3 consists of 16 residues. Germline CDR1 and CDR2: SGHAT and FQNNGV. Deletions cut 2 bases from V and 2 bases from J, with 16 bases between. The CDR3 DNA sequence: TGTGCCAGCAGCTTAAGGCCGGGACGGGGACCCTACGAGCAGTACTTC. Its protein product is CASSLRPGRGPYEQYF.

The chain couples TRBV6-1 to TRBJ2-7; 8 bases match TRBD2. Germline V gene data show CDR1 as MNHNS and CDR2 as SASEGT. The CDR3 extends over 14 amino acids. V lost 4 bases, J lost 0 bases, and 2 bases stayed unmatched. The DNA of the CDR3 is TGTGCCAGCAGTGGACTAGCGCTCTCCTACGAGCAGTACTTC. Its protein is CASSGLALSYEQYF.

Note on this clone: A far more abundant clone sits one base away, making this likely a read error. The chain has TRBV28 and TRBJ1-1; TRBD1 aligns across 10 bases. The CDR3 sequence is 15 residues long. Germline V CDR1 and CDR2: MDHEN, SYDVKM. CDR3 nucleotide sequence: TGTGCCAACAGTTTACAGGACAGGGGGTTTCCTGAAGCTTTCTTT. This codes for CANSLQDRGFPEAFF. Filled out from reference TRBV28 and TRBJ1-1, the complete variable domain reads DVKVTQSSRYLVKRTGEKVFLECVQDMDHENMFWYRQDPGLGLRLIYFSYDVKMKEKGDIPEGYSVSREKKERFSLILESASTNQTSMYLCANSLQDRGFPEAFFGQGTRLTVV.

With regard to this clone: It is likely a read error: a sequence one base away is far more abundant. This rearrangement joins TRBV30 to TRBJ1-3; TRBD1 might be the D (6 bases). Germline CDR1 is GTSNPN and CDR2 is SVGIG (reference sequence). There are 14 residues in the CDR3. V was clipped by 3 bases and J by 6 bases, with 15 bases between them. The CDR3, as DNA: TGTGCCTGGAGATCACAGGGATTTGAAAACACCATATATTTT. Encoded protein: CAWRSQGFENTIYF.

V and J are TRBV19 and TRBJ1-1; D gene unclear. This CDR3 spans 13 amino acids. The germline V and J ends were trimmed by 3 bases and 1 base, with 6 bases remaining between them. The germline V gene has CDR1 LNHDA and CDR2 SQIVND (reference sequence). DNA for the CDR3: TGTGCCAGTAGTATGCAGAGGAACACTGAAGCTTTCTTT. It codes for CASSMQRNTEAFF. The full variable domain, rest sourced from reference TRBV19 and TRBJ1-1, is DGGITQSPKYLFRKEGQNVTLSCEQNLNHDAMYWYRQDPGQGLRLIYYSQIVNDFQKGDIAEGYSVSREKKESFPLTVTSAQKNPTAFYLCASSMQRNTEAFFGQGTRLTVV.

Points on this clone: In the same sample, other DNA sequences code for this CDR3. The rearrangement links TRBV30 to TRBJ1-5; D ambiguous. Trimming pared 0 bases from V and 4 bases from J, leaving 7 bases between. CDR1 GTSNPN and CDR2 SVGIG come from the germline V gene (reference sequence). The CDR3 totals 13 residues. CDR3 protein: CAWSVRGNQPQHF. CDR3 DNA sequence: TGTGCCTGGAGTGTTCGGGGTAATCAGCCCCAGCATTTT.

The chain links TRBV6-6 to TRBJ2-3, with unresolved D. This CDR3 has 13 amino acids. Germline lookup yields CDR1 MNHNY and CDR2 SVGAGI (reference sequence). Trimming pared 2 bases from V and 6 bases from J, leaving 9 bases between. The CDR3 sequence is CASSYRFLDTQYF. The CDR3 bases are TGTGCCAGCAGTTACCGGTTTCTCGATACGCAGTATTTT.

This clone appeared a single time. The CDR3 loop is CASNKLAGEYEQYF. DNA for the CDR3: TGTGCCAGCAACAAGCTAGCGGGAGAATACGAGCAGTACTTC. V and J are TRBV28 and TRBJ2-7; 10 bases are a match to TRBD2. Germline CDR1 MDHEN, CDR2 SYDVKM. This CDR3 region has 14 residues. V was pared by 7 bases and J by 4 bases, with 7 bases of the junction left unmatched.

The chain employs TRBV4-2 and TRBJ2-3; 9 bases are shared with TRBD2. J was trimmed by 2 bases and V by 1 base; bases with no gene match: 7. The CDR3 is 17 residues long. CDR1 is LGHNA and CDR2 is YNFKEQ in the germline V gene. This chain's CDR3 is CASSQVGASGITDTQYF. The CDR3 bases are TGTGCCAGCAGCCAAGTCGGGGCTAGCGGGATCACAGATACGCAGTATTTT.

A single count supports this clone. This chain connects TRBV7-9 to TRBJ2-7, with D unclear. The V and J ends lost 5 bases and 3 bases respectively, with 11 bases between them. This CDR3 region has 13 residues. In germline, CDR1 is SEHNR, CDR2 FQNEAQ (reference sequence). In DNA form, the CDR3 reads TGTGCCAGCAGCGCCGGTACAATCTACGAGCAGTACTTC. As protein: CASSAGTIYEQYF.

This rearrangement joins TRBV5-1 to TRBJ1-2; D is undetermined. CDR3 length: 12 amino acids. V lost 2 bases, J lost 6 bases, and 8 bases lay in between. From germline, CDR1 is SGHRS and CDR2 YFSETQ. The CDR3 sequence: CASSLLGDGYTF. The DNA for the CDR3 is TGCGCCAGCAGCTTACTCGGGGATGGCTACACCTTC.

Notes on this clone: A far larger clone lies a single base away; this is likely a read error. No conserved phenylalanine or tryptophan is present at the end of the CDR3, so a read error is the likely explanation. Other DNA sequences in this specimen translate into the identical CDR3. J is TRBJ1-1 and V is TRBV18; D is unresolved. CDR3 size: 12 residues. V dropped 1 base and J dropped 6 bases, with 6 bases sitting between them. Germline V lookup: CDR1 KGHSH, CDR2 LQKENI. The CDR3 here is CASSPQGAEAFS. As DNA, the CDR3 is TGTGCCAGCTCACCACAGGGTGCTGAAGCTTTCTCT.

This rearrangement joins TRBV30 to TRBJ1-2, with a tentative D call TRBD1 (6 bases). V dropped 3 bases and J dropped 7 bases, with 21 bases sitting between them. Germline V gives CDR1 GTSNPN, CDR2 SVGIG (reference sequence). The CDR3 is 15 residues long. The CDR3, as DNA: TGTGCCTGGAGCGCGCGGGACACCTCCCGGACTGGCTACACCTTC. Protein product: CAWSARDTSRTGYTF.

This sequence joins TRBV4-1 and TRBJ2-1; TRBD2 aligns across 11 bases. The trim removed 2 bases at V and 6 bases at J, leaving 9 bases unmatched. The germline V gene encodes CDR1 MGHRA and CDR2 YSYEKL. This CDR3 comprises 17 residues. The CDR3 loop is CASSQRASGTSGNEQFF. The CDR3, as DNA: TGCGCCAGCAGCCAACGGGCTTCCGGGACTAGCGGCAATGAGCAGTTCTTC.

This clone was detected only once. The chain is built from TRBV7-2 and TRBJ2-5; 8 bases are a match to TRBD2. V lost 5 bases to trimming and J lost 1 base; unmatched junction nucleotides: 15. Germline CDR1 reads SGHTA; CDR2 reads FQGNSA. This CDR3 has 18 residues. CDR3 in DNA: TGTGCCAGCAGCCCTCACCCCCTAACCAGCGGGGGCCAAGAGACCCAGTACTTC. This sequence encodes CASSPHPLTSGGQETQYF.

This clone was counted ten times or more. This chain uses TRBV6-1 with TRBJ2-7; 9 nucleotides line up with TRBD2. With 6 bases clipped from V and 5 bases from J, the junction kept 11 bases outside the gene matches. The V gene's germline CDR1 is MNHNS and CDR2 SASEGT. The CDR3 sequence is 15 residues long. DNA for the CDR3: TGTGCCAGCAGCGGTCTTAGCGGGAGTTCTGACGAGCAGTACTTC. It encodes CASSGLSGSSDEQYF.

Of note for this clone: A much larger clone is a single base away; this may be a read error. The identical CDR3 is also encoded by other nucleotide sequences in the sample. The V call is TRBV30, the J call TRBJ2-3, with TRBD2 identical over 11 bases. With V trimmed by 3 bases and J by 5 bases, 7 bases remained unmatched. CDR1 is GTSNPN, CDR2 SVGIG, per germline (reference sequence). The CDR3 consists of 15 residues. CDR3 amino acids: CAWSVSGRAGDTQYF. CDR3 nucleotide sequence: TGTGCCTGGAGCGTTAGCGGGAGGGCCGGAGATACGCAGTATTTT.

The chain carries TRBV11-2 and TRBJ2-7; a possible D gene is TRBD2 (6 bases). The CDR3 sequence is 15 residues long. V lost 8 bases, J lost 7 bases, and 24 bases lay in between. CDR1 and CDR2 from the germline V gene are SGHAT and FQNNGV. CDR3 region: CASGGTSLSTWEQYF. CDR3 nucleotides: TGTGCCAGCGGGGGGACTTCTCTCTCTACTTGGGAGCAGTACTTC.

This chain joins TRBV6-6 and TRBJ2-1; tentatively, D is TRBD1 or TRBD2 (5 bases each). This CDR3 is 15 amino acids long. CDR1 is MNHNY and CDR2 is SVGAGI in the germline V gene (reference sequence). Trimming left V 1 base short and J 0 bases short, with 7 bases between. The CDR3 region is CASSYLGPSYNEQFF. The CDR3 nucleotides are TGTGCCAGCAGTTACTTGGGACCCTCCTACAATGAGCAGTTCTTC.

The rearrangement joins TRBV7-3 to TRBJ2-5, with a weak D call TRBD1 (5 bases). The germline V gene encodes CDR1 SGHTA and CDR2 FQGTGA. The V end was cut by 3 bases, the J end by 4 bases, with 9 bases between. CDR3 length: 13 residues. CDR3 nucleotides: TGTGCCAGCAGCTTCAACCAGGGAGAGACCCAGTACTTC. It encodes CASSFNQGETQYF.

The V call is TRBV30, the J call TRBJ1-5; tentative D call: TRBD1 (6 bases). The CDR3 spans 17 residues. Trimming removed 6 bases from V and 0 bases from J, with 21 bases in between. Germline V gene lookup returns CDR1 GTSNPN and CDR2 SVGIG (reference sequence). DNA of the CDR3: TGTGCCTGCCAGGACAGTCCATCCTCTTATAGCAATCAGCCCCAGCATTTT. Translated: CACQDSPSSYSNQPQHF.

The chain is built from TRBV7-8 and TRBJ2-7; the D gene is possibly TRBD2 (6 bases). Per germline, CDR1 SGHVS and CDR2 FQNEAQ. This CDR3 contains 13 residues. Trimming cost V 5 bases and J 6 bases, with 14 bases left between them. The CDR3 sequence: CASSPPGGGEQYF. The CDR3 coding sequence is TGTGCCAGCAGCCCCCCCGGGGGAGGCGAGCAGTACTTC.

The table lists this clone with many counts. This rearrangement joins TRBV28 to TRBJ2-7; a possible D gene is TRBD2 (6 bases). Trimming took off 3 bases at V and 7 bases at J, with 16 bases between the two ends. The germline V gene has CDR1 MDHEN and CDR2 SYDVKM. The CDR3 extends over 14 amino acids. In DNA, the CDR3 is TGTGCCAGCAGTTTCACGGGAGCCCTCCCGGAGCAGTACTTC. It yields the protein CASSFTGALPEQYF.